Listed here are 18 T cell receptor beta chains from one sample, sequenced in a study of T cells in Graves' hyperthyroidism and ophthalmopathy. Amplification targeted TCR beta CDR3 regions from RNA transcripts. The primer set for the first-round RT-PCR of the TCR CDR3 was HTBI. One entry per CDR3 protein, called by TCRdb with MiXCR from the multiplex PCR reads. There are around 350,000 distinct CDR3 sequences in the sample; about 15% occur only once, and around a quarter lies in the top ten. The sequenced sample was blood. These receptors were taken from a woman aged 18-29 years with Graves' hyperthyroidism that later progressed to Graves' ophthalmopathy.

As concerns this clonotype: A much bigger clone sits one base away, suggesting this may be a read error. V and J are TRBV7-8 and TRBJ2-2, with D maybe TRBD2 (5 bases). The germline gives CDR1 SGHVS, CDR2 FQNEAQ. The CDR3 covers 13 residues. CDR3 loop: CASSRIETGEPFF. The CDR3 region has the DNA TGTGCCAGCAGCAGGATTGAGACCGGGGAGCCGTTTTTT.

The V and J genes are TRBV19 and TRBJ2-2; 8 positions agree with TRBD1. V was clipped by 6 bases and J by 6 bases; unmatched bases: 6. Germline V gives CDR1 LNHDA, CDR2 SQIVND (reference sequence). This CDR3 has 14 amino acids. CDR3 loop: CASRARGRAGELFF. In DNA form, the CDR3 reads TGTGCCAGTAGGGCCAGGGGGCGGGCCGGGGAGCTGTTTTTT.

The chain joins TRBV4-2 to TRBJ1-3; 9 bases line up with TRBD1. CDR1 and CDR2 from the germline V gene are LGHNA and YNFKEQ. The CDR3 sequence is 17 residues long. The J segment lost 2 bases and the V segment lost 2 bases, leaving 7 bases of the junction unmatched. The CDR3 DNA is TGTGCCAGCAGCCAACAGGACAGGGGCAATCCTGGAAACACCATATATTTT. Protein product: CASSQQDRGNPGNTIYF.

The table lists this clonotype with many counts. The chain uses TRBV20-1 and TRBJ2-7; D may correspond to TRBD1 or TRBD2 (5 bases each). V shed 3 bases and J shed 3 bases, with 12 bases lying between them. The CDR3 runs to 13 residues. The V gene's germline CDR1 is DFQATT and CDR2 SNEGSKA (reference sequence). This CDR3 reads CSASRDDRYEQYF. The DNA of the CDR3 is TGCAGTGCTAGTCGGGACGACCGCTACGAGCAGTACTTC.

This clonotype was seen at least ten times. This rearrangement joins TRBV29-1 to TRBJ2-1; D is undetermined. Looked up from germline, CDR1 is SQVTM and CDR2 is ANQGSEA. Trimming cost V 6 bases and J 0 bases, with 9 bases left between them. This CDR3 is 13 amino acids long. Here the CDR3 reads CSVDISSYNEQFF. CDR3 nucleotides: TGCAGCGTCGATATAAGCTCCTACAATGAGCAGTTCTTC.

This clonotype came up many times. The chain couples TRBV28 to TRBJ2-7; D not certain. In germline, CDR1 is MDHEN, CDR2 SYDVKM. This CDR3 is 10 amino acids long. With 10 bases removed from V and 6 bases from J, the gap between germline ends came to 10 bases. The CDR3 DNA reads TGTGCCACCGGCCGCTCCGAGCAGTACTTC. Its translation: CATGRSEQYF. Complete variable domain (other parts from reference TRBV28 and TRBJ2-7): DVKVTQSSRYLVKRTGEKVFLECVQDMDHENMFWYRQDPGLGLRLIYFSYDVKMKEKGDIPEGYSVSREKKERFSLILESASTNQTSMYLCATGRSEQYFGPGTRLTVT.

This clonotype was detected many times. The chain couples TRBV28 to TRBJ1-2; D is ambiguous. CDR1 is MDHEN, CDR2 SYDVKM, per germline. The CDR3 runs 14 residues. The V gene lost 2 bases and the J gene lost 8 bases, with 15 bases spanning the gap. The CDR3: CASSLLGGRQGYTF. DNA for the CDR3: TGTGCCAGCAGTTTACTGGGAGGGCGTCAGGGCTACACCTTC.

This clonotype has a count of ten or more. The chain links TRBV30 to TRBJ1-1, with TRBD1 matching over 11 bases. The germline V gene encodes CDR1 GTSNPN and CDR2 SVGIG (reference sequence). The CDR3 runs to 15 residues. J was trimmed by 4 bases and V by 2 bases; bases with no gene match: 6. Here the CDR3 reads CAWSSPGTGGTEAFF. CDR3 DNA sequence: TGTGCCTGGAGTAGCCCCGGGACAGGGGGCACTGAAGCTTTCTTT.

This clonotype has ten or more counts. The chain is built from TRBV20-1 and TRBJ2-5, with TRBD2 as a possible D gene (5 bases). CDR3 length: 11 residues. Trimming cost V 3 bases and J 7 bases, with 9 bases left between them. The germline CDR1 and CDR2 sequences are DFQATT and SNEGSKA (reference sequence). CDR3 sequence: CSASLRGTQYF. The CDR3 coding sequence is TGCAGTGCTAGTCTCCGGGGGACCCAGTACTTC.

The chain recombines TRBV11-2 with TRBJ1-1, with D uncertain. The CDR3 totals 13 residues. Trimming pared 9 bases from V and 1 base from J, leaving 12 bases between. The V gene's germline CDR1 is SGHAT and CDR2 FQNNGV. The chain's CDR3 is CASSQRENTEAFF. In DNA form, the CDR3 reads TGTGCCAGTAGTCAGAGAGAGAACACTGAAGCTTTCTTT.

This clonotype showed up many times. The gene calls are TRBV20-1 and TRBJ2-7, with a tentative D call TRBD1 (5 bases). Trimming stripped 3 bases from V and 5 bases from J, with 11 bases between. The CDR3 consists of 12 residues. Germline CDR1 and CDR2: DFQATT and SNEGSKA (reference sequence). CDR3 protein: CSASRGENEQYF. As DNA, the CDR3 is TGCAGTGCTAGTAGGGGCGAAAACGAGCAGTACTTC.

This clonotype was observed many times. J is TRBJ1-6 and V is TRBV5-1, with a weak D call TRBD1 (5 bases). Germline V gene lookup returns CDR1 SGHRS and CDR2 YFSETQ. This CDR3 is built from 15 residues. The V end lost 0 bases, the J end lost 8 bases, and 12 bases lay between the germline ends. CDR3 nucleotide sequence: TGCGCCAGCAGCTTGGGAGGGGACGGGCATTCACCCCTCCACTTT. It translates to CASSLGGDGHSPLHF.

As regards this clonotype: A read error may be the cause here, since a much bigger clone is one base away. The chain uses TRBV6-2 or TRBV6-3 and TRBJ2-1, with a tentative D call TRBD2 (6 bases). CDR1 and CDR2 (germline): MNHEY, SVGEGT. This CDR3 spans 15 amino acids. As DNA, the CDR3 is TGTGCCAGCAGTCACTCGAGATCCGGGGGTAATGAGCAGTTCTTC. This gives the protein CASSHSRSGGNEQFF.

This clonotype has ten or more counts. This chain links TRBV3-1 with TRBJ2-3; 15 nucleotides line up with TRBD2. The germline gives CDR1 LGHDT, CDR2 YNNKEL (reference sequence). V was pared by 2 bases and J by 0 bases, with 9 bases of the junction left unmatched. The CDR3 is made up of 20 amino acids. CDR3 nucleotide sequence: TGTGCCAGCAGCCAACGGGGACTAGCGGGAGGAAAAACTAGCACAGATACGCAGTATTTT. Translated, it gives CASSQRGLAGGKTSTDTQYF.

This clonotype was counted many times. The chain has TRBV11-2 and TRBJ1-2, with 7 nucleotides matching TRBD1. The CDR3 consists of 14 residues. CDR1 is SGHAT, CDR2 FQNNGV, per germline. V dropped 6 bases and J dropped 5; count of bases not matched to a gene: 9. This CDR3 is CASRQTGQGYGYTF. The CDR3 coding sequence is TGTGCCAGCAGACAGACAGGGCAAGGTTATGGCTACACCTTC.

This clonotype was observed many times. The chain combines TRBV5-5 with TRBJ1-4, with D unclear. Trimming cost V 0 bases and J 6 bases, with 12 bases left between them. The CDR3 totals 15 residues. The V gene's germline CDR1 is SGHKS and CDR2 YYEKEE (reference sequence). CDR3 nucleotide sequence: TGTGCCAGCAGCTTGGGTTGGGAAAACGATGAAAAACTGTTTTTT. The encoded protein is CASSLGWENDEKLFF.

J is TRBJ2-7 and V is TRBV10-3, with 7 bases aligning to TRBD1. V was clipped by 4 bases and J by 4 bases; unmatched bases: 4. This CDR3 has 13 amino acids. CDR1 and CDR2 (germline): ENHRY, SYGVKD. The CDR3 loop reads CAISGGGTYEQYF. The CDR3 DNA follows: TGTGCCATCAGTGGAGGGGGCACGTACGAGCAGTACTTC.

This clonotype appeared many times. The chain uses TRBV20-1 and TRBJ2-7, with D tentatively TRBD1 (5 bases). Germline V gene data show CDR1 as DFQATT and CDR2 as SNEGSKA (reference sequence). The ends were cut back, 5 bases at V and 3 bases at J, with 8 bases in the middle. The CDR3 is 11 residues long. As DNA, the CDR3 is TGCAGTGCTGGCAGGGACTACGAGCAGTACTTC. Protein sequence: CSAGRDYEQYF.